The 14 T cell receptor beta chains below come from one sample, sequenced in a study of T-cell reconstitution after alpha-beta-depleted transplantation in children (dated by TCRdb to between 2015 and 2016). Libraries were constructed by PCR. Sequencer: Illumina HiSeq 2500. TCR library preparation used molecular barcoding, with unique molecular identifiers applied to normalize quantification of the TCRbeta repertoire. TCRdb handled the public reads itself, with Q25 trimming in fastp and clone calling in MiXCR, and kept productive beta chains. Entries that share a CDR3 protein sequence are merged under the most common genes and DNA. The sample table contains 490,000 or so distinct CDR3 sequences; only one count was recorded for under 15% of them. Under 7% of the sample rests with the top ten. The sample here was PBMCs from the stem cell graft donor, taken from the stem cell graft. These receptors all come from a human donor who donated a stem cell graft to a child with combined immunodeficiency.

In this sample, this clonotype turned up many times. V and J are TRBV5-1 and TRBJ1-1; TRBD1 might be the D (5 bases). The length of the CDR3 is 16 residues. Trimming left V 0 bases short and J 0 bases short, with 12 bases between. Germline-derived CDR1 and CDR2 are SGHRS and YFSETQ. In DNA, the CDR3 is TGCGCCAGCAGCTTGGGAACCGGACATCTGAACACTGAAGCTTTCTTT. Protein product: CASSLGTGHLNTEAFF.

This clonotype has only a few counts. The V call is TRBV7-2, the J call TRBJ2-3; 7 positions agree with TRBD1. Germline values: CDR1 SGHTA, CDR2 FQGNSA. Unmatched junction bases numbered 9, after V lost 1 base and J lost 5 bases. CDR3 length: 16 amino acids. The DNA of the CDR3 is TGTGCCAGCAGCTTAGACAGGGGCCCTCCGGTAGATACGCAGTATTTT. Protein sequence: CASSLDRGPPVDTQYF.

This clonotype showed up many times. V gene TRBV5-1 combines with J gene TRBJ2-1; D perhaps matches TRBD1 (5 bases). The CDR3 consists of 15 residues. Trimming left V 0 bases short and J 5 bases short, with 12 bases between. Germline V CDR1 and CDR2: SGHRS, YFSETQ. The CDR3 DNA follows: TGCGCCAGCAGCTTGGGGGGCCCCACGAACAATGAGCAGTTCTTC. It is translated as CASSLGGPTNNEQFF.

This clonotype was found a few times. The CDR3 reads CATSDLTAPDTQYF. The CDR3 coding sequence is TGTGCCACCAGTGATTTGACGGCGCCGGATACGCAGTATTTT. This chain uses TRBV24-1 with TRBJ2-3; D gene uncertain. Trimming left V 0 bases short and J 6 bases short, with 9 bases between. The CDR3 is made up of 14 amino acids. The V gene's germline CDR1 is KGHDR and CDR2 SFDVKD.

This clonotype showed up many times. V usage is TRBV27 and J usage is TRBJ2-5; 8 bases align to TRBD2. V was pared by 6 bases and J by 4 bases, with 4 bases of the junction left unmatched. The CDR3 runs to 13 residues. The germline gives CDR1 MNHEY, CDR2 SMNVEV (reference sequence). In DNA form, the CDR3 reads TGTGCCAGCAGAAGAGCGGGAGCAGAGACCCAGTACTTC. It encodes CASRRAGAETQYF.

The chain couples TRBV25-1 to TRBJ1-4; a weak D match, TRBD1 (5 bases). V lost 8 bases to trimming and J lost 7 bases, with 17 bases between them. CDR1 is MGHDK, CDR2 SYGVNS, per germline. The CDR3 is 14 amino acids. CDR3 DNA: TGTGCCAGCGCCGCCCGGGGCCGGGGTGAAAAACTGTTTTTT. Amino acids: CASAARGRGEKLFF.

The CDR3 spells CASSQDIGKKGGYTF. CDR3 nucleotide sequence: TGCGCCAGCAGCCAAGATATAGGGAAGAAGGGTGGCTACACCTTC. V usage is TRBV4-1 and J usage is TRBJ1-2, with no clear D. The V and J ends lost 0 bases and 7 bases respectively, with 15 bases between them. Per the germline V gene, CDR1 is MGHRA and CDR2 is YSYEKL. This CDR3 contains 15 residues.

V is TRBV4-1 and J is TRBJ1-1, with D unresolved. V lost 0 bases to trimming and J lost 5 bases, with 13 bases between them. The CDR3 runs 15 residues. CDR1 MGHRA and CDR2 YSYEKL come from the germline V gene. The CDR3 DNA reads TGCGCCAGCAGCCAAGATCCTCTCATTGGAACTGAAGCTTTCTTT. Protein: CASSQDPLIGTEAFF.

This chain links TRBV7-6 with TRBJ2-1, with D possibly matching TRBD2 (7 bases). Germline CDR1 and CDR2: SGHVS and FNYEAQ. Deletions cut 5 bases from V and 2 bases from J, with 16 bases between. This CDR3 is 16 amino acids long. In nucleotides, the CDR3 is TGTGCCAGCAGCCCGGCCGGGGGGCTCCCCTACAATGAGCAGTTCTTC. This translates into CASSPAGGLPYNEQFF.

The rearrangement links TRBV18 to TRBJ2-1; D may be TRBD2 (5 bases). V lost 8 bases and J 10 bases, leaving 18 bases between the germline ends. This CDR3 contains 13 residues. Per germline, CDR1 KGHSH and CDR2 LQKENI. The CDR3 coding sequence is TGTGCCAGCGCCCCTGGGGAGAGGAGGGAGCAGTTCTTC. Amino acids: CASAPGERREQFF.

This clonotype has more than one count but fewer than ten. The rearrangement uses TRBV24-1 and TRBJ2-5; D is possibly TRBD2 (6 bases). Germline-derived CDR1 and CDR2 are KGHDR and SFDVKD. V was shortened by 6 bases and J by 5 bases, with 12 bases between the two germline ends. This CDR3 is 13 amino acids long. The CDR3, as DNA: TGTGCCACCAGTAGGTCGGGAGAGGAGACCCAGTACTTC. Protein: CATSRSGEETQYF.

This clonotype showed up many times. The chain is built from TRBV5-1 and TRBJ2-1; perhaps TRBD2 as D (5 bases). The V gene lost 3 bases and the J gene lost 6 bases, with 10 bases spanning the gap. The CDR3 consists of 13 residues. Germline V CDR1 and CDR2: SGHRS, YFSETQ. The CDR3 is CASSSPEGNEQFF. The CDR3 region has the DNA TGCGCCAGCAGCTCCCCAGAGGGCAATGAGCAGTTCTTC. The whole variable domain, filled in from reference TRBV5-1 and TRBJ2-1, reads KAGVTQTPRYLIKTRGQQVTLSCSPISGHRSVSWYQQTPGQGLQFLFEYFSETQRNKGNFPGRFSGRQFSNSRSEMNVSTLELGDSALYLCASSSPEGNEQFFGPGTRLTVL.

This clonotype was found a few times. The chain links TRBV12-3 or TRBV12-4 to TRBJ2-2; 8 positions agree with TRBD2. V was clipped by 7 bases and J by 12 bases; unmatched bases: 7. There are 12 residues in the CDR3. The DNA of the CDR3 is TGTGCCAGCACTCTGAGCGGGAGTCAGCTGTTTTTT. It yields the protein CASTLSGSQLFF.

This clonotype turned up a few times. The genes are TRBV7-2 and TRBJ1-5; D perhaps matches TRBD1 (6 bases). The length of the CDR3 is 14 residues. The germline V and J ends were trimmed by 6 bases and 2 bases, with 11 bases remaining between them. Germline assignment: CDR1 SGHTA and CDR2 FQGNSA. The DNA for the CDR3 is TGTGCCAGCAGGGGGTCAGGGGGCAATCAGCCCCAGCATTTT. This encodes CASRGSGGNQPQHF.